This TCR beta chain stems from a study of T cells in Graves' hyperthyroidism and ophthalmopathy. Points on this clonotype: The antigen remains unidentified.

General study results and limits: Separating ophthalmopathy from stable hyperthyroidism was achieved by a 13 V-J model. Also found in blood were most expanded thyroid clonotypes above 0.001.

CDR3 length: 10 residues. V was pared by 5 bases and J by 16 bases, with 12 bases between. Germline V CDR1 and CDR2: MRHNA, SNTAGT. Every diagnosis used clinical symptoms, serum thyroxine and TRAb, thyroid ultrasound and orbital computed tomography. An approximately 9.8 ml volume of fresh peripheral blood provided the PBMCs. Authors of the study amplified TCR beta CDR3 regions from RNA transcripts. Primed by the HTBI set, a first-round RT-PCR was run on the TCR CDR3. TCRdb re-called the multiplex PCR reads through MiXCR, storing one row per CDR3 protein. The table lists about 600,000 distinct CDR3 sequences, 16% of them singletons.

The chain employs TRBV6-4 and TRBJ2-4, with D possibly matching TRBD1 (6 bases). What was sequenced was blood. This TCR was recovered from a woman in her thirties or forties with Graves' ophthalmopathy. CDR3 region: CASSYRALYF. Here the CDR3 DNA reads TGTGCCAGCAGTTACAGGGCGCTTTACTTC.